This is a list of T cell receptor beta chains from one sample in a study of siplizumab effects on memory and regulatory T cells. Some clones are missing from TCRdb's copy, which holds only in-frame ones; the method was immunoSEQ multiplex PCR. Of some 100,000 clones in the sample, roughly 96% were seen once. Sequenced: naive CD4+ T cells sorted from blood. The origin of the receptors is a human donor in good health. The CDR3 runs from the conserved cysteine through the conserved F or W. Fields, in order: J gene, clone size, V gene, D gene, CDR3 DNA, CDR3 protein. D genes are given only for firm matches. Where a row states a size, it is once, few, many or the class of an expanded clone; other rows omit it.

>TRBJ2-1|few|TRBV2|TRBD2
TGTGCCAGCAGTGAACCGGGACTAGTTAGCGGTGAGCAGTTCTTC
CASSEPGLVSGEQFF
>TRBJ1-1|-|TRBV9|-
TGTGCCAGCAGCCCGAGAAGGGGAGCCATATTCGGGAACACTGAAGCTTTCTTT
CASSPRRGAIFGNTEAFF
>TRBJ1-1|-|TRBV15|-
TGTGCCACCAGCAGCCGGTTGAACACTGAAGCTTTCTTT
CATSSRLNTEAFF
>TRBJ1-3|-|TRBV28|-
TGTGCCAGCAGTTTAACAGGGCCTGGAAACACCATATATTTT
CASSLTGPGNTIYF
>TRBJ1-3|-|TRBV19|-
TGTGCCAGTACCCCATTGACGGCTGGAAACACCATATATTTT
CASTPLTAGNTIYF
>TRBJ2-3|-|TRBV9|TRBD2
TGTGCCAGCAGCGTAGGCCCGGGACTAGTCGCCACAGATACGCAGTATTTT
CASSVGPGLVATDTQYF
>TRBJ2-7|-|TRBV28|TRBD2
TGTGCCAGCCGTCCGGGGGGGGCTTCCTACGAGCAGTACTTC
CASRPGGASYEQYF
>TRBJ1-5|-|TRBV7-2|TRBD1
TGTGCCAGCAGCGGAGGGACAGGGGAAAGGAATCAGCCCCAGCATTTT
CASSGGTGERNQPQHF
>TRBJ1-6|-|TRBV30|-
TGTGCCTGGACAGGTACCTATAATTCACCCCTCCACTTT
CAWTGTYNSPLHF
>TRBJ1-5|-|TRBV7-2|TRBD1
TGTGCCAGCAGCTTAACAGGGGGCCCAAGCAATCAGCCCCAGCATTTT
CASSLTGGPSNQPQHF
>TRBJ2-3|-|TRBV5-1|-
TGCGCCAGCAGCTTGGGCGGACCCACAGATACGCAGTATTTT
CASSLGGPTDTQYF
>TRBJ2-7|-|TRBV2|-
TGTGCCAGCAGTGAACGGGGCTACGAGCAGTACTTC
CASSERGYEQYF
>TRBJ2-7|-|TRBV6-1|TRBD2
TGTGCCAGCAGTGAAAATGGCGGGGGGAGGTACGAGCAGTACTTC
CASSENGGGRYEQYF
>TRBJ1-1|-|TRBV28|-
TGTGCCAGCAGTGGGACACCGAACACTGAAGCTTTCTTT
CASSGTPNTEAFF
>TRBJ2-5|-|TRBV7-9|-
TGTGCCAGCAGCCGACAGTCACAAGAGACCCAGTACTTC
CASSRQSQETQYF
>TRBJ2-7|-|TRBV21-1|-
TGTGCCAGCCTACTCCGGGACAGGGCTGCGGGGGGATACTTC
CASLLRDRAAGGYF
>TRBJ2-7|-|TRBV12-5|-
TGTGCTAGTGGTTTGGTACAGGCGGTCTACGAGCAGTACTTC
CASGLVQAVYEQYF
>TRBJ2-3|-|TRBV28|-
TGTGCCAGCACCCCCCCCCGGGTGGGGACAGATACGCAGTATTTT
CASTPPRVGTDTQYF
>TRBJ1-1|-|TRBV18|TRBD1
TGTGCCAGCTCAGCCCGGGGACAGCAGAACACTGAAGCTTTCTTT
CASSARGQQNTEAFF
>TRBJ2-6|-|TRBV6-5|-
TGTGCCAGCAGAGCCCGACCTGGGGCCAACGTCCTGACTTTC
CASRARPGANVLTF
>TRBJ2-3|-|TRBV9|-
TGTGCCAGCAGCGTAGATCCAGCCGTACCGGATACGCAGTATTTT
CASSVDPAVPDTQYF
>TRBJ2-2|-|TRBV5-6|TRBD1
TGTGCCAGCAGCCCAAGACAGGGAATCGGGGAGCTGTTTTTT
CASSPRQGIGELFF
>TRBJ2-7|-|TRBV7-2|-
TGTGCCAGCAGCATTCGAGTTCCTTACTACGAGCAGTACTTC
CASSIRVPYYEQYF
>TRBJ2-7|-|TRBV12-5|-
TGTGCTAGTGGTTTGGTATTACAGGTCGAGGAGCAGTACTTC
CASGLVLQVEEQYF
>TRBJ2-7|-|TRBV4-1|TRBD1
TGCGCCAGCAGCCAACAGACAGGGCCAGCCTACGAGCAGTACTTC
CASSQQTGPAYEQYF
>TRBJ1-3|-|TRBV5-1|-
TGCGCCAGCAGCTATGGGGACGGAAACACCATATATTTT
CASSYGDGNTIYF
>TRBJ2-6|-|TRBV7-3|-
TGTGCCAGCAGCTTATCGCTCGGGACAATTAACTCTGGGGCCAACGTCCTGACTTTC
CASSLSLGTINSGANVLTF
>TRBJ2-1|-|TRBV10-1|TRBD2
TGCGCCAGCAGTGGGCGAAAGGGACTAGAGGATGCCCGGGAGCAGTTCTTC
CASSGRKGLEDAREQFF
>TRBJ1-6|-|TRBV6-5|-
TGTGCCAGCACTACGCTTCGGGGAGATTCACCCCTCCACTTT
CASTTLRGDSPLHF
>TRBJ1-6|-|TRBV28|-
TGTGCCAGCAGTTTCGGGGGCGGCCGTTCACCCCTCCACTTT
CASSFGGGRSPLHF
>TRBJ1-3|-|TRBV5-1|-
TGCGCCAGCAGCTTAAGCTTCTCTGGAAACACCATATATTTT
CASSLSFSGNTIYF
>TRBJ2-4|-|TRBV18|-
TGTGCCAGCTCACTTACAGGGTCGGTGGCCAAAAACATTCAGTACTTC
CASSLTGSVAKNIQYF
>TRBJ2-1|-|TRBV5-4|TRBD2
TGTGCCAGCAGCCTACTAGCGGGGGGGGACAATGAGCAGTTCTTC
CASSLLAGGDNEQFF
>TRBJ1-2|-|TRBV7-2|-
TGTGCCAGCAGCTTAGCAGGGTTCGATGGCTACACCTTC
CASSLAGFDGYTF
>TRBJ2-2|-|TRBV5-1|-
TGCGCCAGCAGCCCGATTGTGGACACCGGGGAGCTGTTTTTT
CASSPIVDTGELFF
>TRBJ1-1|-|TRBV6-5|-
TGTGCCAGCAGCCCCCGGGGGGCGAACACTGAAGCTTTCTTT
CASSPRGANTEAFF
>TRBJ2-7|-|TRBV7-9|-
TGTGCCAGCAGTTCAGGACAGTACGAGCAGTACTTC
CASSSGQYEQYF
>TRBJ1-2|-|TRBV5-4|-
TGTGCCAGCAGCTGGGCGGGGGACGGCTACACCTTC
CASSWAGDGYTF
>TRBJ2-7|-|TRBV5-5|-
TGTGCCAGCAGCACAACTAGGGGACTCCCCTACGAGCAGTACTTC
CASSTTRGLPYEQYF
>TRBJ2-7|-|TRBV5-1|-
TGCGCCAGCAGCTTGGGGCAGCGGTCCTACGAGCAGTACTTC
CASSLGQRSYEQYF
>TRBJ2-5|-|TRBV6-1|TRBD1
TGTGCCAGCAGTGCGGGGCAGGGGGTAATCGGACAAGAGACCCAGTACTTC
CASSAGQGVIGQETQYF
>TRBJ1-5|-|TRBV7-2|-
TGTGCCACCGCCAGGTCGTTACAGCCCCAGCATTTT
CATARSLQPQHF
>TRBJ2-7|-|TRBV7-9|-
TGTGCCAGCAGCTTAGGGGGCTCCGCCTACGAGCAGTACTTC
CASSLGGSAYEQYF
>TRBJ1-1|once|TRBV4-2|-
TGTGCCAGCAGCCATGGGGGGACTGAAGCTTTCTTT
CASSHGGTEAFF
>TRBJ2-2|-|TRBV7-3|-
TGTGCCAGCAGCTTACTTGGCTCCGGGGAGCTGTTTTTT
CASSLLGSGELFF
>TRBJ1-3|-|TRBV2|-
TGTGCCAGCAGGAACAGTGGGGGCTCTGGAAACACCATATATTTT
CASRNSGGSGNTIYF
>TRBJ1-2|-|TRBV19|-
TGTGCCAGTAGTACACGGGACATTTATGGCTACACCTTC
CASSTRDIYGYTF
>TRBJ1-6|-|TRBV9|-
TGTGCCAGCAGCGTAGTCGGGCAGGGACCCCTCCACTTT
CASSVVGQGPLHF
>TRBJ2-7|-|TRBV6-1|TRBD1
TGTGCCAGCCGCGCGGGACAGGGCTACGAGCAGTACTTC
CASRAGQGYEQYF
>TRBJ1-3|-|TRBV5-1|-
TGCGCCAGCAGCTTGGAAGATTCTGGAAACACCATATATTTT
CASSLEDSGNTIYF
>TRBJ1-5|-|TRBV4-1|-
TGCGCCAGCAGTACCGGACACTACAATCAGCCCCAGCATTTT
CASSTGHYNQPQHF
>TRBJ1-6|-|TRBV7-8|-
TGTGCCAGCAGCTTAGGGTCCCCGGGGCATTCACCCCTCCACTTT
CASSLGSPGHSPLHF
>TRBJ2-5|-|TRBV5-4|-
TGTGCCAGCAGCGCGGGACGGCAAGAGACCCAGTACTTC
CASSAGRQETQYF
>TRBJ2-7|-|TRBV11-2|TRBD2
TGTGCCAGCAGCTTATTAGCGGGGGGGGACTTCTACGAGCAGTACTTC
CASSLLAGGDFYEQYF
>TRBJ2-1|-|TRBV6-1|TRBD1
TGTGCCAGCAGTGGCCGGACAGGGTGGGGTTACAATGAGCAGTTCTTC
CASSGRTGWGYNEQFF
>TRBJ2-5|-|TRBV10-3|-
TGTGCCACATCATCAGGGACGGAAGAGACCCAGTACTTC
CATSSGTEETQYF
>TRBJ2-3|-|TRBV28|TRBD2
TGTGCCAGCAGTTGGGGAGGAGCGGGGGGGCATGGGACAGATACGCAGTATTTT
CASSWGGAGGHGTDTQYF
>TRBJ1-6|-|TRBV5-1|-
TGCGCCAGCAGCGACCCCCAAGCAGGGGCAAATTCACCCCTCCACTTT
CASSDPQAGANSPLHF
>TRBJ2-1|-|TRBV5-1|-
TGCGCCAGCAGCTTGCGCTTGGGGCCCGGGTACAATGAGCAGTTCTTC
CASSLRLGPGYNEQFF